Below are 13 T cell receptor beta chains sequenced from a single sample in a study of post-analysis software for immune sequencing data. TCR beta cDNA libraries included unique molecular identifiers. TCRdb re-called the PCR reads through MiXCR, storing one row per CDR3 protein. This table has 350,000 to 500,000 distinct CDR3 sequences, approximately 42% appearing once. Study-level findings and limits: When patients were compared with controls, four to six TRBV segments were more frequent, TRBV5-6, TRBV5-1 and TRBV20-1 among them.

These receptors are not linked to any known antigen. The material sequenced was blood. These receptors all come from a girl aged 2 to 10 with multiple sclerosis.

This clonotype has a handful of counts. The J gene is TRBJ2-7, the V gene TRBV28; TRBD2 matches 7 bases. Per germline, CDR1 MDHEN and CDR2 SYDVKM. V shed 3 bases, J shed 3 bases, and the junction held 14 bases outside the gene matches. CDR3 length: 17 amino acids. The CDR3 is CASSFYTGTKVDYEQYF. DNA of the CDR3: TGTGCCAGCAGTTTTTATACCGGGACTAAAGTAGACTACGAGCAGTACTTC.

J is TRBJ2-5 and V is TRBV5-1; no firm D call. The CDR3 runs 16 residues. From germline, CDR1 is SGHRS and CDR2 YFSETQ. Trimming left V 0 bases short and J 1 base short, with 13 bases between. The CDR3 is CASSLVTNSLQETQYF. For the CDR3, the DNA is TGCGCCAGCAGCTTGGTGACCAACTCCCTCCAAGAGACCCAGTACTTC. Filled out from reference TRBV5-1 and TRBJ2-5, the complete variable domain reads KAGVTQTPRYLIKTRGQQVTLSCSPISGHRSVSWYQQTPGQGLQFLFEYFSETQRNKGNFPGRFSGRQFSNSRSEMNVSTLELGDSALYLCASSLVTNSLQETQYFGPGTRLLVL.

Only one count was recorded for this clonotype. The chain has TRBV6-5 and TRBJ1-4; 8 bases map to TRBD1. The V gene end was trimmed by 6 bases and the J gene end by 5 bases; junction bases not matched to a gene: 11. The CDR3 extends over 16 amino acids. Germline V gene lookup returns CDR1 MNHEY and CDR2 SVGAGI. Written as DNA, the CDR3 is TGTGCCAGCAGCCAACTGACAGGGGCAAGCAATGAAAAACTGTTTTTT. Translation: CASSQLTGASNEKLFF.

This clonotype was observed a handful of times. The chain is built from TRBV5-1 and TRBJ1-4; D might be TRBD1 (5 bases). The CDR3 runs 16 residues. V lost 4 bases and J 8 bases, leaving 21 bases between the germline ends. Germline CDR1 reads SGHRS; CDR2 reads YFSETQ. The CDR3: CASSIIGTGTGEKLFF. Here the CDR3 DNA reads TGCGCCAGCAGCATTATTGGGACGGGAACTGGAGAAAAACTGTTTTTT.

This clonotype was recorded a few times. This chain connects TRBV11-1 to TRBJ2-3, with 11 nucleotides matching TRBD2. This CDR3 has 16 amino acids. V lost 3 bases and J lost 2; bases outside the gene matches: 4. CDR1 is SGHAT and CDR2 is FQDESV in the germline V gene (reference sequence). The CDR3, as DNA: TGTGCCAGCAGCTTGGGGACTAGCGGACACACAGATACGCAGTATTTT. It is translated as CASSLGTSGHTDTQYF.

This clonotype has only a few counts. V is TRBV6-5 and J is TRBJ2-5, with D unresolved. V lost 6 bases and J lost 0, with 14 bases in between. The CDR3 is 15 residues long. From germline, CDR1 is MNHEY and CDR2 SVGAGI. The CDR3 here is CASSVYGSHQETQYF. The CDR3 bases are TGTGCCAGCAGCGTATATGGGTCCCACCAAGAGACCCAGTACTTC.

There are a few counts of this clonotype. The CDR3 protein is CASRAPETGGDEQYF. The CDR3, as DNA: TGCGCCAGCCGGGCGCCTGAGACAGGGGGCGACGAGCAGTACTTC. The chain carries TRBV5-1 and TRBJ2-7, with TRBD1 identical over 10 bases. The CDR3 has 15 residues. Germline V gene sequence: CDR1 SGHRS, CDR2 YFSETQ. J lost 5 bases, V lost 7 bases, and 12 bases had no gene match.

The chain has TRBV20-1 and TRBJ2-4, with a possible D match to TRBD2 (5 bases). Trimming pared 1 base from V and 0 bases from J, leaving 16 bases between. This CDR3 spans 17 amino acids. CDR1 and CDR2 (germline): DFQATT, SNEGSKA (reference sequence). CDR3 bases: TGCAGTGCTAGAGCGCCATCAGCGGAGCCAGCCAAAAACATTCAGTACTTC. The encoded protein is CSARAPSAEPAKNIQYF.

DNA of the CDR3: TGTGCCTGGAGAGGCAGGGGGCTTGATCAGCCCCAGCATTTT. This sequence encodes CAWRGRGLDQPQHF. The chain employs TRBV30 and TRBJ1-5; 8 nucleotides match TRBD1. The germline CDR1 and CDR2 sequences are GTSNPN and SVGIG (reference sequence). Trimming at V came to 3 bases and at J to 5 bases, leaving 6 bases not matched to a gene. The length of the CDR3 is 14 residues.

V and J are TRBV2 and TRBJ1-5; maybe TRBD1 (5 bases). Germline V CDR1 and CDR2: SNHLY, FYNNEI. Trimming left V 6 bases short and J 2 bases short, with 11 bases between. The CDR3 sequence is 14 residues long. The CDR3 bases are TGTGCCAGCAGAGAGGGGCAGGGCAATCAGCCCCAGCATTTT. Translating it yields CASREGQGNQPQHF.

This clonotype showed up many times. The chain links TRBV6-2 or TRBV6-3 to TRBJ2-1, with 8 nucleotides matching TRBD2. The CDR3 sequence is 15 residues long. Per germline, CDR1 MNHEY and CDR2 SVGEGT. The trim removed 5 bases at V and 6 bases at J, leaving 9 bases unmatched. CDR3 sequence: CASSPLPGLGNEQFF. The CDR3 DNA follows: TGTGCCAGCAGTCCCTTACCGGGACTAGGCAATGAGCAGTTCTTC.

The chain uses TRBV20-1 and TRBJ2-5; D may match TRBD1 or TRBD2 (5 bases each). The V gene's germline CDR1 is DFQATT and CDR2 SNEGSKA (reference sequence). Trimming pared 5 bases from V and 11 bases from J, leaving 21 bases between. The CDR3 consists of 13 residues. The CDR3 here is CSAPPGPSIEQYF. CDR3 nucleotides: TGCAGTGCTCCGCCGGGACCCTCCATTGAGCAGTACTTC.

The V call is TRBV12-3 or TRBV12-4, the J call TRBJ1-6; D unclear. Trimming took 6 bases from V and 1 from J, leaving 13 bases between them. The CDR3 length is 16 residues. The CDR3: CASSPRVISYNSPLHF. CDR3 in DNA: TGTGCCAGCAGCCCTCGGGTCATATCCTATAATTCACCCCTCCACTTT.